The TCR beta chain under discussion was sequenced for a study of cytomegalovirus exposure and HLA in healthy donors. To note about this clone: The antigen is not known.

Germline CDR1 reads SNHLY; CDR2 reads FYNNEI. V was cut by 8 bases and J by 6 bases, with 14 bases left in between. This CDR3 is 12 amino acids long. Primers for the PCR totalled 60 Vbeta and 13 Jbeta. The protocol was immunoSEQ multiplex PCR, while the TCRdb copy is restricted to in-frame clones and leaves out a portion. The sample has around 130,000 clones, about 79% seen once. Study-level results: Listed as cytomegalovirus-associated were 150 or so TCR beta chains. In a later analysis, CMV-associated beta chains were mostly HLA-associated, it appeared. The likely origin of a cluster of highly shared sequence variants was a sequencing artifact. A later analysis associated 16,951 TCR beta sequences with HLA alleles at a 0.05 false discovery rate.

Sequencing used PBMCs. The receptor was isolated from a woman younger than 35 in good health and CMV-seropositive. This chain uses TRBV2 with TRBJ2-7; D is perhaps TRBD1 (5 bases). CDR3 sequence reads: CASSSQGSEQYF. The CDR3 region has the DNA TGTGCCAGCTCTTCCCAGGGCTCCGAGCAGTACTTC.